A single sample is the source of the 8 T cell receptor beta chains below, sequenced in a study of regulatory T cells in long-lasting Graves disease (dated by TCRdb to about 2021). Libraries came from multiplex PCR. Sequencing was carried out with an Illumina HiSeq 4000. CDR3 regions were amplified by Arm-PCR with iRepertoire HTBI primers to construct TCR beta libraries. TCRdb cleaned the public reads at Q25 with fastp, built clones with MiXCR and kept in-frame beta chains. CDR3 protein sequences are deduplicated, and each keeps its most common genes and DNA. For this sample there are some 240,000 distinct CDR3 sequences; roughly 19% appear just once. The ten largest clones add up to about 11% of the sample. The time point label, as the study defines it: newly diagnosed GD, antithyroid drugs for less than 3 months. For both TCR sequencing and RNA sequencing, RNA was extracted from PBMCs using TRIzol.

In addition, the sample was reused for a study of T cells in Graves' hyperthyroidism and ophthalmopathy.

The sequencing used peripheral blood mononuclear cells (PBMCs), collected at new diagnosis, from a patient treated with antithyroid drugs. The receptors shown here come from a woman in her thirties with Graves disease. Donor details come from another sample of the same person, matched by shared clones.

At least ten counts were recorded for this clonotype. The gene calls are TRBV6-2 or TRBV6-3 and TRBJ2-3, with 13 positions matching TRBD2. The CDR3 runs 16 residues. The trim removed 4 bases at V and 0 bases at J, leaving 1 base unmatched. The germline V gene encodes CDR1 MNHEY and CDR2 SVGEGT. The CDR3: CASSLGLAGSTDTQYF. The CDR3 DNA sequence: TGTGCCAGCAGTTTGGGACTAGCGGGGAGCACAGATACGCAGTATTTT.

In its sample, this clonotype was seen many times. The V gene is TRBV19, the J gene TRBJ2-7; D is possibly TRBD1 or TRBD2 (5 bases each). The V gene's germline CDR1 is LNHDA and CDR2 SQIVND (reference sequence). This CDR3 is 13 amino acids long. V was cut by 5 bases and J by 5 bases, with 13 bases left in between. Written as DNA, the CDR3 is TGTGCCAGTAGTTCCCGGGACGTCGACGAGCAGTACTTC. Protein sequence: CASSSRDVDEQYF.

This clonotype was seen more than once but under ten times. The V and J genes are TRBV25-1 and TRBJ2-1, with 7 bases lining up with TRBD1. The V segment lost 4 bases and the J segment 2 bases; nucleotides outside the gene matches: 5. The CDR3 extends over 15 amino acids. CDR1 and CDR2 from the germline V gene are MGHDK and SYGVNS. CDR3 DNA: TGTGCCAGCAGTGCTCGACAGGGAGCCTACAATGAGCAGTTCTTC. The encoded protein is CASSARQGAYNEQFF.

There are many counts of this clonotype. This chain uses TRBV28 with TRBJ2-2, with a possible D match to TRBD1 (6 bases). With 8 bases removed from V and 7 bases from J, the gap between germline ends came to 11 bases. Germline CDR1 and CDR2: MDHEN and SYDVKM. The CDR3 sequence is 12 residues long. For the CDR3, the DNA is TGTGCCAGCCAAATAGGGGGCGGGGAGCTGTTTTTT. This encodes CASQIGGGELFF.

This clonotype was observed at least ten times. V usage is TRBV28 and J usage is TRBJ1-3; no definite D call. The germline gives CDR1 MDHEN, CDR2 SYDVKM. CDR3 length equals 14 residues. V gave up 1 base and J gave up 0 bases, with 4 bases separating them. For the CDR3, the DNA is TGTGCCAGCAGTTTATCTCTCTCTGGAAACACCATATATTTT. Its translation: CASSLSLSGNTIYF.

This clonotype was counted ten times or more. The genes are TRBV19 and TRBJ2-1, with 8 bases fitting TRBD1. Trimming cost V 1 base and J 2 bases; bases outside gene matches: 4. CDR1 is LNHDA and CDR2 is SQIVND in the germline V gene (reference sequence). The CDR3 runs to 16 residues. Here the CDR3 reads CASSIAGTGAYNEQFF. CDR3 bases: TGTGCCAGTAGTATAGCCGGGACAGGTGCCTACAATGAGCAGTTCTTC.

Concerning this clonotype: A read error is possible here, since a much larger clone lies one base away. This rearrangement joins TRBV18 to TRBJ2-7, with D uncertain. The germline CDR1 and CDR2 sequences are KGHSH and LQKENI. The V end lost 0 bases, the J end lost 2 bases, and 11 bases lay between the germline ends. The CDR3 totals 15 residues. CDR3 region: CASSPPRFGAYEQYF. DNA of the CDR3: TGTGCCAGCTCACCACCTCGGTTTGGTGCCTACGAGCAGTACTTC.

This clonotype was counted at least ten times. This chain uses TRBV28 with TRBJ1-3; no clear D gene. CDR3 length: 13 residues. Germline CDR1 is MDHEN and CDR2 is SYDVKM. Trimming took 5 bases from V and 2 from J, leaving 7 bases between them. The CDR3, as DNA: TGTGCCAGCAGTCTTGTGGCTGGAAACACCATATATTTT. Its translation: CASSLVAGNTIYF.